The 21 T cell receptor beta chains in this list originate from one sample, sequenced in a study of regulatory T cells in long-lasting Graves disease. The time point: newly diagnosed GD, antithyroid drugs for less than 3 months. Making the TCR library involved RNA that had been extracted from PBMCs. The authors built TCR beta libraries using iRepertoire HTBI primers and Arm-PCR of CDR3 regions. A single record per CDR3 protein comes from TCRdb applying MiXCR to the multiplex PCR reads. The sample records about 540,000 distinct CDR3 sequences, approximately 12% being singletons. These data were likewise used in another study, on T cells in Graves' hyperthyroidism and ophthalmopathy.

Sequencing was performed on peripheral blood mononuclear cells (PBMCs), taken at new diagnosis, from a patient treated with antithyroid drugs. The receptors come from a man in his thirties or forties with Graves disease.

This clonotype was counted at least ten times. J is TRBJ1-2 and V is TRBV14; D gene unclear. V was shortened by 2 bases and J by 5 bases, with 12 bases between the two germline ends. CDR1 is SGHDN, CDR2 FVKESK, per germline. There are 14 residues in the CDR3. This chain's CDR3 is CASSQRGVQYGYTF. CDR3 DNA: TGTGCCAGCAGCCAAAGAGGCGTTCAATATGGCTACACCTTC.

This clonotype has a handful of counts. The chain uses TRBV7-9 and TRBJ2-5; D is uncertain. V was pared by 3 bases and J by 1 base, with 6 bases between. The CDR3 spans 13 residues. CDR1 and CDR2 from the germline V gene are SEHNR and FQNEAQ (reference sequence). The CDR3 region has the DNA TGTGCCAGCAGCTTCGTAAGCCAAGAGACCCAGTACTTC. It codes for CASSFVSQETQYF.

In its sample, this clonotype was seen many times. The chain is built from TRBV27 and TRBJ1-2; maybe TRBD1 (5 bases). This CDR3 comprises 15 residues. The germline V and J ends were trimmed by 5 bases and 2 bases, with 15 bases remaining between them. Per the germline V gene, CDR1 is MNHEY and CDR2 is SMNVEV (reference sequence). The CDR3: CASSPYLGTNYGYTF. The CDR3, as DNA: TGTGCCAGCAGTCCATATTTAGGGACCAACTATGGCTACACCTTC.

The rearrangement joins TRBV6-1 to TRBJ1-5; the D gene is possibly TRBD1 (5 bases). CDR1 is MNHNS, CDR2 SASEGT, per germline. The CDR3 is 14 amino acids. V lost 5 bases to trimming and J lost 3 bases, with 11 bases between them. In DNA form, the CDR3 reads TGTGCCAGCAGTAAAGGGGTGAACAATCAGCCCCAGCATTTT. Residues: CASSKGVNNQPQHF.

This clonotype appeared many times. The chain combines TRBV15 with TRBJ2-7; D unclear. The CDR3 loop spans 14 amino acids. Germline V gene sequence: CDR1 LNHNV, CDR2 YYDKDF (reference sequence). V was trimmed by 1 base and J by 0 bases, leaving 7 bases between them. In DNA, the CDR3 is TGTGCCACCAGCAGAGGCGGCATCTCCTACGAGCAGTACTTC. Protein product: CATSRGGISYEQYF.

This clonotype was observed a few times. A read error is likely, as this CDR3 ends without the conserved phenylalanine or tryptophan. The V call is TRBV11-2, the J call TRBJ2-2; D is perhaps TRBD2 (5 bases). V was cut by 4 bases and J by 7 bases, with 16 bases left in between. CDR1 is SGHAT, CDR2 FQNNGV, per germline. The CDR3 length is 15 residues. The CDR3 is CASSSRYGRDGELFS. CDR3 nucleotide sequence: TGTGCCAGCAGCTCCCGATACGGCCGGGACGGGGAGCTGTTTTCT.

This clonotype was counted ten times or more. The CDR3 reads CASSSGGVLPNEQFF. The CDR3 bases are TGTGCCAGCAGTTCCGGCGGGGTCCTCCCCAATGAGCAGTTCTTC. The genes are TRBV12-3 or TRBV12-4 and TRBJ2-1; a weak D match, TRBD2 (6 bases). CDR3 length: 15 amino acids. The ends were cut back, 4 bases at V and 6 bases at J, with 16 bases in the middle.

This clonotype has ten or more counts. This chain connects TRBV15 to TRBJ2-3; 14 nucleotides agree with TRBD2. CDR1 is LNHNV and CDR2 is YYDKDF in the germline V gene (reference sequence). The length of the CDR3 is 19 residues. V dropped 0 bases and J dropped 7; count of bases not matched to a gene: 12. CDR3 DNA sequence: TGTGCCACCAGCAGAGAGGTTGCTTTGGGACTAGCGGGAGAAAATACGCAGTATTTT. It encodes CATSREVALGLAGENTQYF.

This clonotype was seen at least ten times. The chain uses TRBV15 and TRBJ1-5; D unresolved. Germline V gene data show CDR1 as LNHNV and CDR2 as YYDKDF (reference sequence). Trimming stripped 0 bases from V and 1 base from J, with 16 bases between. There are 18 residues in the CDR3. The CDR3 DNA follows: TGTGCCACCAGCAGAGATCCTCCGTCGGTTCTGAGCAATCAGCCCCAGCATTTT. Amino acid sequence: CATSRDPPSVLSNQPQHF.

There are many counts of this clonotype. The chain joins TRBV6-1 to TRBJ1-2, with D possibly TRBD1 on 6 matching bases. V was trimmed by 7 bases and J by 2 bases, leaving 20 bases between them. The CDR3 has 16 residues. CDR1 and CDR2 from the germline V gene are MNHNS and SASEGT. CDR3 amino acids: CASTPRGRIMNYGYTF. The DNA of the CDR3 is TGTGCCAGCACCCCCAGGGGCCGGATCATGAACTATGGCTACACCTTC.

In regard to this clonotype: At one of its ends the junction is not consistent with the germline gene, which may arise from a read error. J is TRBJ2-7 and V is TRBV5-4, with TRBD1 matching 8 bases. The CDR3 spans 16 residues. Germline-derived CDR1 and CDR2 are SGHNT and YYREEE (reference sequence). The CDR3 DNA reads TGTGCCAGCACCACAAGTCCGGGACAGGCCTCCCACGAGCAGTACTTC. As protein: CASTTSPGQASHEQYF.

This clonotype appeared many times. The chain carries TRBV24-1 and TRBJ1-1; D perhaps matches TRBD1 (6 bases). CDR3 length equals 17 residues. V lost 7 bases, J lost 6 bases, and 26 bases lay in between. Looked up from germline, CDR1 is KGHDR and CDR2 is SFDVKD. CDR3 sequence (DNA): TGTGCCACCAGAGGGGGGGGGAGTTTATCCGCCCCGCCTGAAGCTTTCTTT. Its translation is CATRGGGSLSAPPEAFF.

The CDR3 reads CSAWESGNTIYF. The CDR3 nucleotides read TGCAGTGCTTGGGAGTCTGGAAACACCATATATTTT. This chain joins TRBV20-1 and TRBJ1-3; D gene unclear. With 5 bases removed from V and 1 base from J, the gap between germline ends came to 6 bases. In germline, CDR1 is DFQATT, CDR2 SNEGSKA (reference sequence). The CDR3 runs to 12 residues.

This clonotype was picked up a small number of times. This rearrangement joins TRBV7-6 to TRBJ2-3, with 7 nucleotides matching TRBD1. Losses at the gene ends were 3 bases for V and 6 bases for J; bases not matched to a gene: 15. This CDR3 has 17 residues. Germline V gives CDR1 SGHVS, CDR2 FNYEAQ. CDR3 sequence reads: CASSLTGLGRAVDTQYF. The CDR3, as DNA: TGTGCCAGCAGCTTGACAGGGCTGGGTCGTGCCGTTGATACGCAGTATTTT.

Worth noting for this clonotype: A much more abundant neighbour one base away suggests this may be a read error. CDR3 sequence: CASRTRHDEKFF. The CDR3 DNA reads TGCGCCAGCCGGACTAGGCACGATGAGAAGTTCTTC. The chain carries TRBV10-2 and TRBJ2-1; 7 positions match TRBD2. The CDR3 extends over 12 amino acids. From germline, CDR1 is WSHSY and CDR2 SAAADI.

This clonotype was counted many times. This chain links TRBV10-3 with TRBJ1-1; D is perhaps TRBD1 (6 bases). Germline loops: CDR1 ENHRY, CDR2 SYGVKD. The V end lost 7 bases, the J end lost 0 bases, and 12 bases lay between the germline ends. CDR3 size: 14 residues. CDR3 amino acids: CAIMSDRLNTEAFF. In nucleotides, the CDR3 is TGTGCCATCATGTCGGACAGATTGAACACTGAAGCTTTCTTT.

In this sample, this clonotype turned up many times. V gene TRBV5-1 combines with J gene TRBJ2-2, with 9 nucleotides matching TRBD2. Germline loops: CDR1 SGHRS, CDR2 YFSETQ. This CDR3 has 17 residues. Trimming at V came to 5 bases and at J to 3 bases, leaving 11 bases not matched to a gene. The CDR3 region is CASSPRLAGIDTGELFF. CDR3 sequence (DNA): TGCGCCAGCAGTCCCAGGCTAGCGGGAATTGACACCGGGGAGCTGTTTTTT.

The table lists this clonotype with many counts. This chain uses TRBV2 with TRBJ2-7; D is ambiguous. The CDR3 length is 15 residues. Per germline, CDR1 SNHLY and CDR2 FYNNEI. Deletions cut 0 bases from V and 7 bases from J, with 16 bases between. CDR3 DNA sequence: TGTGCCAGCAGTGAAGCAAGTCAAGTCCTTTGGGAGCAGTACTTC. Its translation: CASSEASQVLWEQYF.

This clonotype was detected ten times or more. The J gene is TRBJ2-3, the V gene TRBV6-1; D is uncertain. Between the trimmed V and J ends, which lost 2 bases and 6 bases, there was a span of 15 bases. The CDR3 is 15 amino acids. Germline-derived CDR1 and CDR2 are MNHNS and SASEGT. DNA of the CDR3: TGTGCCAGCAGTGAACGCTTCTCCGCGTGGGATACGCAGTATTTT. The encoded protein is CASSERFSAWDTQYF.

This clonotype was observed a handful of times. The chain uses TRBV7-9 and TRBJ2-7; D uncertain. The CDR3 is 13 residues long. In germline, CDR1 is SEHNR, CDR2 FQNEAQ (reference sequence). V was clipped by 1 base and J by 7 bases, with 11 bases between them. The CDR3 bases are TGTGCCAGCAGCTTAGGGGTTTTCGTAGAGCAGTACTTC. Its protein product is CASSLGVFVEQYF.

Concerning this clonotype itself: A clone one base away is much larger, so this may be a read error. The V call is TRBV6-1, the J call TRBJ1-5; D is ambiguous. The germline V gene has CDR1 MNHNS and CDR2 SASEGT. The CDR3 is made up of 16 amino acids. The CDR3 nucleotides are TGTGCCAGCAATGAAGATCTCAGGAGAAACAATCAGCCCCAGCATTTT. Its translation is CASNEDLRRNNQPQHF.